These T cell receptor beta chains were read from a single sample in a study of blood T cell repertoires in COVID-19. The assay was immunoSEQ multiplex PCR, and TCRdb's table has in-frame clones only and misses some. The data hold about 180,000 clones, with roughly 88% observed a single time. The sequencing input was peripheral blood. All receptors come from a human donor with active or convalescent COVID-19. The donor label of this sample is uncertain. Each CDR3 is given with its conserved first and last residue. D genes are given only for firm matches. Size is omitted from some rows. Given values are once, few, many or a class for expanded clones.

d_call j_call v_call clone_size cdr3_aa cdr3_nt
. TRBJ1-5 TRBV6-2/TRBV6-3 . CASSYTLNQPQHF TGTGCCAGCAGTTACACACTAAATCAGCCCCAGCATTTT
. TRBJ1-5 TRBV27 . CASSLVGADQPQHF TGTGCCAGCAGTTTAGTAGGGGCGGATCAGCCCCAGCATTTT
. TRBJ2-5 TRBV30 . CAWSIRDWDETQYF TGTGCCTGGAGTATTCGGGACTGGGATGAGACCCAGTACTTC
. TRBJ1-5 TRBV25-1 . CASSGTGSLNDNQPQHF TGTGCCAGCAGTGGCACAGGGAGCTTAAATGACAATCAGCCCCAGCATTTT
. TRBJ2-1 TRBV9 . CASSGGVGNNEQFF TGTGCCAGCAGCGGGGGGGTTGGTAACAATGAGCAGTTCTTC
TRBD1 TRBJ1-2 TRBV6-5 . CASNPARDSYGYTF TGTGCCAGCAACCCAGCCCGGGACAGCTATGGCTACACCTTC
. TRBJ2-7 TRBV11-2 . CASSSLRAGSTYEQYF TGTGCCAGCAGCTCCCTTAGAGCGGGCTCCACGTACGAGCAGTACTTC
. TRBJ2-5 TRBV4-2 . CASSPELASKETQYF TGTGCCAGCAGCCCCGAGCTAGCGTCCAAAGAGACCCAGTACTTC
TRBD2 TRBJ2-1 TRBV9 . CASSAPGLAGFQFF TGTGCCAGCAGCGCCCCGGGACTAGCTGGCTTTCAGTTCTTC
. TRBJ1-4 TRBV9 . CASSVSRETNEKLFF TGTGCCAGCAGCGTGAGCAGGGAAACTAATGAAAAACTGTTTTTT
. TRBJ1-3 TRBV12-3/TRBV12-4 . CASSFQGNTIYF TGTGCCAGCAGTTTTCAGGGAAACACCATATATTTT
. TRBJ1-3 TRBV9 once CASSPPGDTIYF TGTGCCAGCAGCCCTCCCGGGGACACCATATATTTT
. TRBJ2-7 TRBV7-6 . CASSRNYEQYF TGTGCCAGCAGCCGTAATTACGAGCAGTACTTC
. TRBJ1-4 TRBV11-2 . CASSLAMQGAAEKLFF TGTGCCAGCAGCTTAGCCATGCAGGGTGCTGCTGAAAAACTGTTTTTT
. TRBJ2-5 TRBV3-1/TRBV3-2 . CASSQGGPTAGETQYF TGTGCCAGCAGCCAAGGAGGGCCCACCGCGGGGGAGACCCAGTACTTC
. TRBJ2-1 TRBV14 . CASSQGLYSEQFF TGTGCCAGCAGCCAAGGACTGTATTCCGAGCAGTTCTTC
TRBD2 TRBJ2-3 TRBV4-1 . CASSQEPSGVTDTQYF TGCGCCAGCAGCCAAGAACCTAGCGGGGTCACAGATACGCAGTATTTT
TRBD1 TRBJ1-2 TRBV28 . CASSSSGGWGGYTF TGTGCCAGCAGTTCCTCAGGGGGCTGGGGTGGCTACACCTTC
. TRBJ1-2 TRBV10-3 . CAISESGRDYGYTF TGTGCCATCAGTGAGTCTGGCAGGGACTATGGCTACACCTTC
. TRBJ1-5 TRBV6-1 . CASTPGGGENQPQHF TGTGCCAGCACCCCGGGGGGCGGAGAGAATCAGCCCCAGCATTTT
. TRBJ1-3 TRBV9 . CASSIGGSRNTIYF TGTGCCAGCAGCATCGGAGGTTCGCGAAACACCATATATTTT
. TRBJ1-4 TRBV4-3 . CASSQDWAGGEKLFF TGCGCCAGCAGCCAAGACTGGGCAGGAGGAGAAAAACTGTTTTTT
. TRBJ2-7 TRBV4-2 many CASSQDGTQGEEQYF TGTGCCAGCAGCCAAGACGGAACCCAGGGTGAAGAGCAGTACTTC
TRBD1 TRBJ1-1 TRBV7-9 . CASSLASGTGGTEAFF TGTGCCAGCAGCTTAGCATCCGGGACAGGGGGTACTGAAGCTTTCTTT
TRBD2 TRBJ2-2 TRBV7-2 . CASSPALAGGQVGGELFF TGTGCCAGCAGCCCCGCACTAGCGGGAGGCCAAGTGGGCGGGGAGCTGTTTTTT
TRBD1 TRBJ1-4 TRBV30 . CAWSGLQGPNEKLFF TGTGCCTGGAGTGGTCTACAGGGGCCTAATGAAAAACTGTTTTTT
. TRBJ1-2 TRBV19 few CASSQTGRYGYTF TGTGCCAGTAGTCAAACGGGGAGGTATGGCTACACCTTC
TRBD1 TRBJ2-5 TRBV9 . CASSLKDRVGGETQYF TGTGCCAGCAGCTTAAAGGACAGGGTTGGTGGAGAGACCCAGTACTTC
. TRBJ2-1 TRBV19 . CASSLRQGVYSPLKFF TGTGCCAGTAGTCTGCGGCAGGGCGTGTATTCCCCTCTTAAGTTCTTC
TRBD2 TRBJ2-1 TRBV10-3 . CAIKLAGGNEQFF TGTGCCATCAAACTAGCGGGAGGCAATGAGCAGTTCTTC
. TRBJ1-4 TRBV20-1 . CSARDLEKLFF TGCAGTGCTAGAGATCTTGAAAAACTGTTTTTT
TRBD2 TRBJ2-7 TRBV27 . CASSPGTSGGKYEQYF TGTGCCAGCAGCCCCGGGACTAGCGGAGGGAAATACGAGCAGTACTTC
TRBD2 TRBJ2-7 TRBV7-2 . CASSFFGGTSGFSSYEQYF TGTGCCAGCAGCTTCTTTGGGGGGACTAGCGGGTTTAGCTCCTACGAGCAGTACTTC
. TRBJ1-5 TRBV2 . CASSEGRVNQPQHF TGTGCCAGCAGTGAAGGGAGGGTAAATCAGCCCCAGCATTTT
TRBD1 TRBJ1-1 TRBV5-1 . CASSARQGTEAFF TGCGCCAGCAGCGCCCGACAGGGGACTGAAGCTTTCTTT
TRBD2 TRBJ2-1 TRBV4-2 . CASSPGLAGATYNEQFF TGTGCCAGCAGCCCCGGACTAGCGGGGGCAACATACAATGAGCAGTTCTTC
. TRBJ2-2 TRBV7-2 . CASSFDTDRMNTGELFF TGTGCCAGCAGCTTTGATACCGACAGGATGAACACCGGGGAGCTGTTTTTT